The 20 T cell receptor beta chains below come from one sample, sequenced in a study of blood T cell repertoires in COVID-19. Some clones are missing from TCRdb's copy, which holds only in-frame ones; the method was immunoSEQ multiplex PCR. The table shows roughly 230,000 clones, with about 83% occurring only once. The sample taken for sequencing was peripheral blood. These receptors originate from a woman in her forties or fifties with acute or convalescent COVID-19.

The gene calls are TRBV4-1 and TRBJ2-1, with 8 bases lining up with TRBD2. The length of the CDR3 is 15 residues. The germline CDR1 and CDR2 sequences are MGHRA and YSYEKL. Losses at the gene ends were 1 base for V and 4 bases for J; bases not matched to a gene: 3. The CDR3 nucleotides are TGCGCCAGCAGCCAAGGTGCTAGCGGGTACAATGAGCAGTTCTTC. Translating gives CASSQGASGYNEQFF.

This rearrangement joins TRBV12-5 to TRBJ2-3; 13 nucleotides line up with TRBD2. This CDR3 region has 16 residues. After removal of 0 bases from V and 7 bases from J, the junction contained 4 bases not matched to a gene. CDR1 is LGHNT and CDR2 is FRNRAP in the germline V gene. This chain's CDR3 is CASGLVTSGGGNTQYF. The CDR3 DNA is TGTGCTAGTGGTTTGGTAACTAGCGGGGGGGGAAATACGCAGTATTTT.

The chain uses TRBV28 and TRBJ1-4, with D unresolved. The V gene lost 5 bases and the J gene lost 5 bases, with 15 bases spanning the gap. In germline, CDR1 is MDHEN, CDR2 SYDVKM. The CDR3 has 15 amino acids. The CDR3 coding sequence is TGTGCCAGCAGTCCGTCCGGGGTCCCGAATGAAAAACTGTTTTTT. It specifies CASSPSGVPNEKLFF.

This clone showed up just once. The CDR3 nucleotides are TGTGCCAGCAGCCATTCCAGGGTTTCCGGGGAGCTGTTTTTT. Protein product: CASSHSRVSGELFF. The chain carries TRBV3-1 (or the pseudogene TRBV3-2) and TRBJ2-2; the D gene is possibly TRBD1 (5 bases). The CDR3 is 14 residues long. The germline CDR1 and CDR2 sequences are LGHDT and YNNKEL (reference sequence). The germline V and J ends were trimmed by 3 bases and 6 bases, with 11 bases remaining between them.

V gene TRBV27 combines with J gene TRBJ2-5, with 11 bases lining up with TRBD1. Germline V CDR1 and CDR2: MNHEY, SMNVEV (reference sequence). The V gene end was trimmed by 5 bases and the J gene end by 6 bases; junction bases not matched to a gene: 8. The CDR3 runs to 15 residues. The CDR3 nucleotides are TGTGCCAGCAGTCCTAGGACAGGGGGCGCGAAGACCCAGTACTTC. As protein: CASSPRTGGAKTQYF.

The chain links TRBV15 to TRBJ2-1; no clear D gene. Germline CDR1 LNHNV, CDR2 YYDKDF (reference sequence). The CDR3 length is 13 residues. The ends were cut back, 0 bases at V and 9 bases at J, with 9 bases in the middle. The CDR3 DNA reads TGTGCCACCAGCAGAGAATACATGGCTGAGCAGTTCTTC. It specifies CATSREYMAEQFF. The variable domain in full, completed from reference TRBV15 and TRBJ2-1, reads DAMVIQNPRYQVTQFGKPVTLSCSQTLNHNVMYWYQQKSSQAPKLLFHYYDKDFNNEADTPDNFQSRRPNTSFCFLDIRSPGLGDTAMYLCATSREYMAEQFFGPGTRLTVL.

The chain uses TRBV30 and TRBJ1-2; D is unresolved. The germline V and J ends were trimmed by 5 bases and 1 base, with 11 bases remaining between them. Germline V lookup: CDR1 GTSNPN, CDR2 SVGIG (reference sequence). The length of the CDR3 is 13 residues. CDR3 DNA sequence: TGTGCCTGGGGGCAGTTGCTTAACTATGGCTACACCTTC. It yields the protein CAWGQLLNYGYTF.

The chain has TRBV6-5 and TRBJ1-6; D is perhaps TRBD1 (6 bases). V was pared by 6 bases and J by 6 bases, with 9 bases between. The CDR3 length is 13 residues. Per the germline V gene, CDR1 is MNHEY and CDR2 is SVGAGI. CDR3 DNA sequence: TGTGCCAGCAGACAGGGATCTAATTCACCCCTCCACTTT. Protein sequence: CASRQGSNSPLHF.

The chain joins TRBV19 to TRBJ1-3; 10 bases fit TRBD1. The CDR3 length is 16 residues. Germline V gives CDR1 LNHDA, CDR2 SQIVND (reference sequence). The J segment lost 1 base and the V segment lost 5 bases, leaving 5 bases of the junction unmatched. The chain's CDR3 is CASSLRDRGSGNTIYF. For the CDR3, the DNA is TGTGCCAGTAGTCTCCGGGACAGGGGTTCTGGAAACACCATATATTTT.

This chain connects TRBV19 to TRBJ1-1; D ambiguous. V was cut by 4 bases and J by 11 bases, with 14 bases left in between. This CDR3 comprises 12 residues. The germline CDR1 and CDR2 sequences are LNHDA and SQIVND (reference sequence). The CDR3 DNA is TGTGCCAGTAGTACTGGACTGCCTAGGGCTTTCTTT. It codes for CASSTGLPRAFF.

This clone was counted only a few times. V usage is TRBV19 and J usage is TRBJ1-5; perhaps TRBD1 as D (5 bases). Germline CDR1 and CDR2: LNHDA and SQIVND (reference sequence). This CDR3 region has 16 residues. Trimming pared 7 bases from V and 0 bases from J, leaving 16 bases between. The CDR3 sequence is CASTMGRTYSNQPQHF. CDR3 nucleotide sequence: TGTGCCAGTACCATGGGGCGAACTTATAGCAATCAGCCCCAGCATTTT. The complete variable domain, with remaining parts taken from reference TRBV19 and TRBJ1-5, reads DGGITQSPKYLFRKEGQNVTLSCEQNLNHDAMYWYRQDPGQGLRLIYYSQIVNDFQKGDIAEGYSVSREKKESFPLTVTSAQKNPTAFYLCASTMGRTYSNQPQHFGDGTRLSIL.

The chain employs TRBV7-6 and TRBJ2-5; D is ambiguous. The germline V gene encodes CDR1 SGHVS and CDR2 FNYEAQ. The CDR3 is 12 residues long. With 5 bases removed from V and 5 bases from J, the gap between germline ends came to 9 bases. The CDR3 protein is CASSTFRETQYF. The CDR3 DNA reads TGTGCCAGCAGCACCTTCCGGGAGACCCAGTACTTC.

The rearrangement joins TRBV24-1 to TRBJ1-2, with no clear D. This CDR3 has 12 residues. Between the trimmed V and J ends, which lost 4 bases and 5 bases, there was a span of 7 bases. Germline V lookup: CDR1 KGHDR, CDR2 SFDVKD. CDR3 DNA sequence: TGTGCCACCAGTGACCCCCTTTATGGCTACACCTTC. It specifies CATSDPLYGYTF.

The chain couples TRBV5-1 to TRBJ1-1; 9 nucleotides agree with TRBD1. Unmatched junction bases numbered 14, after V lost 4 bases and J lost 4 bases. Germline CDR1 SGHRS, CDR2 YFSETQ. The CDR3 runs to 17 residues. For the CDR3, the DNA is TGCGCCAGCAGCCGTACAGGGGGCATTGGGATGGGCACTGAAGCTTTCTTT. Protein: CASSRTGGIGMGTEAFF. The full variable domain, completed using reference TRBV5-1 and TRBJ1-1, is KAGVTQTPRYLIKTRGQQVTLSCSPISGHRSVSWYQQTPGQGLQFLFEYFSETQRNKGNFPGRFSGRQFSNSRSEMNVSTLELGDSALYLCASSRTGGIGMGTEAFFGQGTRLTVV.

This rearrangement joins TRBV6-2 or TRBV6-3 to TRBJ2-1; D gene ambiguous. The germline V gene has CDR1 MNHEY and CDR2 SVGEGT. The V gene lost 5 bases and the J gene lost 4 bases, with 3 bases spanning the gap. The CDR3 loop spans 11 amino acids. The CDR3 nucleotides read TGTGCCAGCAGTCGGTACAATGAGCAGTTCTTC. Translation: CASSRYNEQFF.

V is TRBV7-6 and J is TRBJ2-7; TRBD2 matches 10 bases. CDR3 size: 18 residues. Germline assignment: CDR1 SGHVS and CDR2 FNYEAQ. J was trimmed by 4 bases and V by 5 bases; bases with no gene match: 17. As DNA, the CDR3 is TGTGCCAGCAGCCCCTTCCCGGGGCTAGCGGGAGTTCTGTACGAGCAGTACTTC. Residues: CASSPFPGLAGVLYEQYF.

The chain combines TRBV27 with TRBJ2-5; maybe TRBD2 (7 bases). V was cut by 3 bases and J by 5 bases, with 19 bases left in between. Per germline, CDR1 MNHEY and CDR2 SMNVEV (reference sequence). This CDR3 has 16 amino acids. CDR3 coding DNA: TGTGCCAGCAGTTTGATCGAGGGGGGGCCGGTCGAGACCCAGTACTTC. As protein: CASSLIEGGPVETQYF.

The CDR3 region has the DNA TGCGCCAGCAGCTTGGAAATAGCAGACGCAACTAATGAAAAACTGTTTTTT. This codes for CASSLEIADATNEKLFF. This sequence joins TRBV5-1 and TRBJ1-4; D is ambiguous. V was cut by 0 bases and J by 0 bases, with 12 bases left in between. This CDR3 spans 17 amino acids. In germline, CDR1 is SGHRS, CDR2 YFSETQ.

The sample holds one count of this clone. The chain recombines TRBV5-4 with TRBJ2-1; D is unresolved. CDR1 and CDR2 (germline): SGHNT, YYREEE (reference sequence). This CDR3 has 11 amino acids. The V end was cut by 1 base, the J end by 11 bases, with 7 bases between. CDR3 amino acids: CASSLSGKQFF. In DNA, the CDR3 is TGTGCCAGCAGCTTGTCAGGCAAGCAGTTCTTC.

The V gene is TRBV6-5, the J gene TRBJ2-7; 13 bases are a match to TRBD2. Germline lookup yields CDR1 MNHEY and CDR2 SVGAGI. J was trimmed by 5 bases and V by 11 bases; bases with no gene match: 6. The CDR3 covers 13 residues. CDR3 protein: CAVRTSGRHEQYF. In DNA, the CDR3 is TGTGCCGTAAGGACTAGCGGGAGACACGAGCAGTACTTC.